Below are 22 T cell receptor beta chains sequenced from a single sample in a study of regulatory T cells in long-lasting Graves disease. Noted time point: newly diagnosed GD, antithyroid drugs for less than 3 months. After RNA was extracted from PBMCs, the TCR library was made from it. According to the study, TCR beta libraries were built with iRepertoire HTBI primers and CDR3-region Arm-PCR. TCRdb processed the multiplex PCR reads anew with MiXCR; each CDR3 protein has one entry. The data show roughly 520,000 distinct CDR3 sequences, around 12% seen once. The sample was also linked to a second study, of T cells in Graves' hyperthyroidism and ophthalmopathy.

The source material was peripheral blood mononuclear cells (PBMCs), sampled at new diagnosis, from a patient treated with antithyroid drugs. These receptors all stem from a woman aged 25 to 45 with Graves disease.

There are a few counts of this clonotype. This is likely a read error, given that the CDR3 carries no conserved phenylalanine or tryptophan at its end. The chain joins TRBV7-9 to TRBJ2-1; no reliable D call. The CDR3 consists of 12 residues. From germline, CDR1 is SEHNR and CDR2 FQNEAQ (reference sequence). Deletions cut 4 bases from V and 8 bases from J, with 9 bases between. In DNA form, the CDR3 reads TGTGCCAGCAGCTACGACTGGGATGAGCAGTTCCTC. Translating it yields CASSYDWDEQFL.

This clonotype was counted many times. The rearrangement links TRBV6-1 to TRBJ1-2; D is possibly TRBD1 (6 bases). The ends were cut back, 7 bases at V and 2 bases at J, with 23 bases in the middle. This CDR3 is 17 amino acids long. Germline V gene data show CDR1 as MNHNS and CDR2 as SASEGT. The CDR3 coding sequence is TGTGCCAGCATACGAAAGGGGGTCGGCAGGGGAAACTATGGCTACACCTTC. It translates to CASIRKGVGRGNYGYTF.

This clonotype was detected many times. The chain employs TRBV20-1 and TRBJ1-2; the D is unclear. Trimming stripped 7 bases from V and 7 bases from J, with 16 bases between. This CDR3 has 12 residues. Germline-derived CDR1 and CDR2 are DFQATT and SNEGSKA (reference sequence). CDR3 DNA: TGCAGTGGAGCCGTCCGTAACCTTGGCTACACCTTC. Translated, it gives CSGAVRNLGYTF.

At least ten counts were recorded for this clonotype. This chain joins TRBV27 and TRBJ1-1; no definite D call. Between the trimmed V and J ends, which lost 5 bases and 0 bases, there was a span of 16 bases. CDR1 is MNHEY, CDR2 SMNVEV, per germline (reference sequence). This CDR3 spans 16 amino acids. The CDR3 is CASSLDAGLMNTEAFF. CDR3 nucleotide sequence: TGTGCCAGCAGTCTGGATGCGGGCCTTATGAACACTGAAGCTTTCTTT.

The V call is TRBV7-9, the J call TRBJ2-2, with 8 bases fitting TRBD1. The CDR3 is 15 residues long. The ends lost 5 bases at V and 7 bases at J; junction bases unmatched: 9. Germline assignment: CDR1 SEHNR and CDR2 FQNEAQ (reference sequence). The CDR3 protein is CASSGQGLRGGELFF. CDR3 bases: TGTGCCAGCAGCGGACAGGGACTTCGGGGCGGGGAGCTGTTTTTT.

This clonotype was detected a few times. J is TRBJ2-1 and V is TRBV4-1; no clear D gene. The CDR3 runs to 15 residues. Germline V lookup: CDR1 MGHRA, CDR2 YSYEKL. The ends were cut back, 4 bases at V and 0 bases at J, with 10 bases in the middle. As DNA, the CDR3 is TGCGCCAGCAGCCGAGACTTATTCTCCTACAATGAGCAGTTCTTC. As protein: CASSRDLFSYNEQFF.

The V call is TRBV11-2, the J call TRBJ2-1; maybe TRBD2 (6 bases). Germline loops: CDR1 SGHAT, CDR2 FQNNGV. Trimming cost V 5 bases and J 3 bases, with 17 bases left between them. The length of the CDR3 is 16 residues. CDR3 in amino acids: CASSQLGGSGYNEQFF. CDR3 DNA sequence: TGTGCCAGCAGCCAGCTTGGGGGGTCGGGCTACAATGAGCAGTTCTTC.

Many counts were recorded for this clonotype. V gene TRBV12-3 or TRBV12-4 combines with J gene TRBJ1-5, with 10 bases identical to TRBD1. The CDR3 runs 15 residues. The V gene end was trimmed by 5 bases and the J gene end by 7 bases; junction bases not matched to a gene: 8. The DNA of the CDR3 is TGTGCCAGCAGTCCAGAGACAGGGGGCGACCAGCCCCAGCATTTT. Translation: CASSPETGGDQPQHF.

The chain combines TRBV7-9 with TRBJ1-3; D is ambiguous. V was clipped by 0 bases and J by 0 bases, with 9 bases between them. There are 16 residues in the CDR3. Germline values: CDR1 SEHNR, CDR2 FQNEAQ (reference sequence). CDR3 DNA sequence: TGTGCCAGCAGCTTAGCGATCTTGGGCTCTGGAAACACCATATATTTT. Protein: CASSLAILGSGNTIYF.

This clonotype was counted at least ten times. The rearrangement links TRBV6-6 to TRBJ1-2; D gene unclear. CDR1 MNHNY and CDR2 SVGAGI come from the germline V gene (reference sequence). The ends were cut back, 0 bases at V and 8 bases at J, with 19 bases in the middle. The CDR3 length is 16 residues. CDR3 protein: CASSYSSGEYGEGYTF. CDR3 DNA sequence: TGTGCCAGCAGTTACTCGTCCGGGGAGTATGGTGAAGGCTACACCTTC.

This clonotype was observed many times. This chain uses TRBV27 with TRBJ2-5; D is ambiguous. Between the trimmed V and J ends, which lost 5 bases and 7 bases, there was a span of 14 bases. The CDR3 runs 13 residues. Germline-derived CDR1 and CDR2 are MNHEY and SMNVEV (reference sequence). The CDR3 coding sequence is TGTGCCAGCAGTCCCTACTCCCGCCGGACCCAGTACTTC. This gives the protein CASSPYSRRTQYF.

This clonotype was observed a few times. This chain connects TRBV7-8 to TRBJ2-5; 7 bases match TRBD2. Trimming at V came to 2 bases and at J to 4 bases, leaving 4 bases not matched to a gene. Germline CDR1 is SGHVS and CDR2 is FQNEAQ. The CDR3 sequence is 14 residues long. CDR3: CASSLSSGRETQYF. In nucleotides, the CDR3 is TGTGCCAGCAGCTTATCTAGCGGTCGAGAGACCCAGTACTTC.

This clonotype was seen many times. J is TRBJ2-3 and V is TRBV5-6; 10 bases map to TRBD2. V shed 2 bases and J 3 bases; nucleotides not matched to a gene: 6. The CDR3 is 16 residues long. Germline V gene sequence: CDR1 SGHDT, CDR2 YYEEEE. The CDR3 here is CASSLPSGRATDTQYF. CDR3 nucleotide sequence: TGTGCCAGCAGCTTACCCAGCGGGAGGGCGACAGATACGCAGTATTTT.

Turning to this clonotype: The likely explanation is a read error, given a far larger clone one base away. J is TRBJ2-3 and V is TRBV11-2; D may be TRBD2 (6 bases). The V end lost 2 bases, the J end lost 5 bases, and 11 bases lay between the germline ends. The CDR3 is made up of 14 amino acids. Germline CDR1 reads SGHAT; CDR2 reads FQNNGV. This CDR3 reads CASSLMGGKDTQYF. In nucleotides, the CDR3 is TGTGCCAGCAGCTTAATGGGGGGAAAAGATACGCAGTATTTT.

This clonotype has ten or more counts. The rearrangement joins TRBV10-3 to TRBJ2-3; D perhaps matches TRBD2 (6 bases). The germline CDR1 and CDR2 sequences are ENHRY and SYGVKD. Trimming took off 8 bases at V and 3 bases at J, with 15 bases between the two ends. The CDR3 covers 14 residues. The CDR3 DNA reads TGTGCCATCGCCCTAGCGTTGGGGACAGATACGCAGTATTTT. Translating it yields CAIALALGTDTQYF.

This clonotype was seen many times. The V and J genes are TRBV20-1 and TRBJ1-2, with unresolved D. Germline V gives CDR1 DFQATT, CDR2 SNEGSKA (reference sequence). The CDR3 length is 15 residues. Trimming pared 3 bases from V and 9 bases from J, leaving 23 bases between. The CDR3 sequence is CSARDVRLAVWSYTF. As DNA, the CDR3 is TGCAGTGCTAGGGATGTACGGTTGGCCGTATGGAGCTACACCTTC.

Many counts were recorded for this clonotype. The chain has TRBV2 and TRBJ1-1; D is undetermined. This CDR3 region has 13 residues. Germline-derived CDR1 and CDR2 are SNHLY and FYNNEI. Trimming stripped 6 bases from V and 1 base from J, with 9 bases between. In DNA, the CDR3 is TGTGCCAGCAGGGTAGAGGGGAACACTGAAGCTTTCTTT. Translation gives CASRVEGNTEAFF.

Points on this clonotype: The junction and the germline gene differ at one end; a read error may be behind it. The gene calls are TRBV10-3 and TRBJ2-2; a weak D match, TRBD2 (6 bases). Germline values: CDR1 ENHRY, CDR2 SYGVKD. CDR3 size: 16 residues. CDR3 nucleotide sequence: TGTGCCGTCAGTGACCCAAGTGGGGGGTCCACCGGGGAGCTGTTTTTT. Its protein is CAVSDPSGGSTGELFF.

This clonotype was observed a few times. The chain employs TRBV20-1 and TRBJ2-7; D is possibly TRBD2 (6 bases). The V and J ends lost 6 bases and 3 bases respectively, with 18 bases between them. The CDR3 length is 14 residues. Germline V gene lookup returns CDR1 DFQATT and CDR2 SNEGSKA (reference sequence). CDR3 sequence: CSALLGGSLYEQYF. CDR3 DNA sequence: TGCAGTGCCCTCCTTGGAGGGAGTCTCTACGAGCAGTACTTC.

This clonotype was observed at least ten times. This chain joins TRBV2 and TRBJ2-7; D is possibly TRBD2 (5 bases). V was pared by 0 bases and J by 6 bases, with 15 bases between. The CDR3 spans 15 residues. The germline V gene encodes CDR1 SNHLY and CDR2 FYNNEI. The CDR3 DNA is TGTGCCAGCAGTGAAGCTGATTCTAGCTTCGGCGAGCAGTACTTC. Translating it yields CASSEADSSFGEQYF. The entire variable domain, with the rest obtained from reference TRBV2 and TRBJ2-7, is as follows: EPEVTQTPSHQVTQMGQEVILRCVPISNHLYFYWYRQILGQKVEFLVSFYNNEISEKSEIFDDQFSVERPDGSNFTLKIRSTKLEDSAMYFCASSEADSSFGEQYFGPGTRLTVT.

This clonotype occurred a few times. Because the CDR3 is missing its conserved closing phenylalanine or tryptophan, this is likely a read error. This CDR3 is CASSLAPSSYNEQFL. The CDR3 DNA reads TGTGCCAGCAGTTTAGCCCCTAGCTCCTACAATGAGCAGTTCCTC. The gene calls are TRBV12-3 or TRBV12-4 and TRBJ2-1, with D unclear. The CDR3 runs to 15 residues. Trimming removed 0 bases at V and 0 bases at J, with 6 bases between.

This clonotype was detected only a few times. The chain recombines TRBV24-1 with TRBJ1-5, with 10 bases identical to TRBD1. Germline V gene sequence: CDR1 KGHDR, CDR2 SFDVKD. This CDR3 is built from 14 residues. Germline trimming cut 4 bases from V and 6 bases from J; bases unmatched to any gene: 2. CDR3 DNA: TGTGCCACCAGTGAGGGACAGGGGTTTCAGCCCCAGCATTTT. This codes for CATSEGQGFQPQHF.